This TCR beta chain was sequenced in a study of T cell responses to AZD1222 COVID-19 vaccine. Turning to the study itself: The study pooled second doses at about 4 or about 12 weeks. Study-wide results and caveats: After two AZD1222 doses, spike-specific TCR breadth and depth rose versus day 0. At 160-218 and 743-854, vaccine-associated CD4 TCRs were dominant, and they spanned spike.

As for this clone: Its antigen is undetermined.

Libraries were prepared by immunoSEQ multiplex PCR; TCRdb keeps only in-frame clonotypes and omits some of them. The sample includes around 150,000 clones, over 65% seen only once; the top ten take approximately 4%. The germline V gene has CDR1 SGHAT and CDR2 FQNNGV. This CDR3 is built from 15 residues. With 4 bases removed from V and 9 bases from J, the gap between germline ends came to 16 bases. This rearrangement joins TRBV11-2 to TRBJ1-6, with D possibly being TRBD1 (6 bases). This specimen consisted of peripheral blood, obtained on day 0 of AZD1222 vaccination. The receptor comes from an adult in good health. The CDR3 here is CASSSLTGTGSPLHF. The CDR3 bases are TGTGCCAGCAGCTCCCTAACAGGGACGGGTTCACCCCTCCACTTT. Full variable domain (missing parts from reference TRBV11-2 and TRBJ1-6): EAGVAQSPRYKIIEKRQSVAFWCNPISGHATLYWYQQILGQGPKLLIQFQNNGVVDDSQLPKDRFSAERLKGVDSTLKIQPAKLEDSAVYLCASSSLTGTGSPLHFGNGTRLTVT.